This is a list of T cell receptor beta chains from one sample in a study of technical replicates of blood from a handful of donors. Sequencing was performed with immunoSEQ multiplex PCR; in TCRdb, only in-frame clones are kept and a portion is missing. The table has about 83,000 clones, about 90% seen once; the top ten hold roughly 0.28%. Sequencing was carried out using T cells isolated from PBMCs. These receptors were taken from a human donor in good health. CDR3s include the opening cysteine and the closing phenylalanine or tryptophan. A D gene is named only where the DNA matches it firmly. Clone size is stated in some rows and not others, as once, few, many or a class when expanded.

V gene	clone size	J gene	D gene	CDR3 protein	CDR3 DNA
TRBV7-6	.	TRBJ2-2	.	CASSLAGGLNTGELFF	TGTGCCAGCAGCTTAGCGGGGGGGCTTAACACCGGGGAGCTGTTTTTT
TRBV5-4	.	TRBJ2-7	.	CASSLSVLSPVEDEQYF	TGTGCCAGCAGCTTGAGTGTCTTATCCCCAGTTGAAGACGAGCAGTACTTC
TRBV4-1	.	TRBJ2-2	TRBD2	CASSQVPSGRRSGELFF	TGCGCCAGCAGCCAAGTCCCTAGCGGGAGAAGGAGCGGGGAGCTGTTTTTT
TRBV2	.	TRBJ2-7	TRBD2	CASSDVLAGEDEQYF	TGTGCCAGCAGTGATGTACTAGCGGGAGAGGACGAGCAGTACTTC
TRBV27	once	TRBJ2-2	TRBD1	CASSEIMTGVAGELFF	TGTGCCAGCAGTGAGATCATGACAGGGGTTGCCGGGGAGCTGTTTTTT
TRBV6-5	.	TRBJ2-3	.	CASRDSVADTQYF	TGTGCCAGCAGGGACTCGGTAGCGGATACGCAGTATTTT
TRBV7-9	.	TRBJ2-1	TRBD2	CASSWPTGLFSGSIDEQFF	TGTGCCAGCAGCTGGCCTACAGGGCTCTTTAGCGGGAGTATAGATGAGCAGTTCTTC
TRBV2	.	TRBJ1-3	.	CASRNQESGNTIYF	TGTGCCAGCAGAAACCAGGAATCTGGAAACACCATATATTTT
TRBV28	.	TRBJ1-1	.	CASSLGRNTEAFF	TGTGCCAGCAGTTTAGGGCGAAACACTGAAGCTTTCTTT
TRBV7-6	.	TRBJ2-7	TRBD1	CASSPRDRIHEQYF	TGTGCCAGCAGCCCCCGGGACAGGATCCACGAGCAGTACTTC
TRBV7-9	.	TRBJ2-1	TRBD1	CASSTLTGWNEQFF	TGTGCCAGCAGCACACTGACAGGGTGGAATGAGCAGTTCTTC
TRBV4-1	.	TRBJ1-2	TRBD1	CASSQSVYPGQGWGYTF	TGCGCCAGCAGCCAGTCAGTCTACCCGGGACAGGGTTGGGGCTACACCTTC
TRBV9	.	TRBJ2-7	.	CASSYGSGTPYEQYF	TGTGCCAGCAGCTATGGATCCGGGACACCCTACGAGCAGTACTTC
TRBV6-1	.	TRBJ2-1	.	CASSQMRRGNEQFF	TGTGCCAGTTCCCAGATGAGGCGGGGCAATGAGCAGTTCTTC
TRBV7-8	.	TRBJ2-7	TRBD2	CASSLLAGGVGEQYF	TGTGCCAGCAGCTTACTAGCGGGGGGCGTCGGCGAGCAGTACTTC
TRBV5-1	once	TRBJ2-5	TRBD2	CASSLRPGGALETQYF	TGCGCCAGCAGCTTGAGGCCCGGGGGGGCCCTGGAGACCCAGTACTTC
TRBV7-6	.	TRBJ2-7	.	CASSLGGGQSTYEQYF	TGTGCCAGCAGCCTGGGGGGGGGACAATCAACCTACGAGCAGTACTTC
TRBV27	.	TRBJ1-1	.	CASSSQGTEAFF	TGTGCCAGCAGTTCCCAGGGGACTGAAGCTTTCTTT
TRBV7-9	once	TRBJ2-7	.	CASSPLGSGLSEQYF	TGTGCCAGCAGCCCCTTGGGGAGCGGGCTTTCCGAGCAGTACTTC
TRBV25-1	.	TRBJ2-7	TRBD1	CASSEPGQGIYEQYF	TGTGCCAGCAGTGAGCCCGGACAGGGTATCTACGAGCAGTACTTC
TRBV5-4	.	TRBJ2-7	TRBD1	CASSPPSDLGTGPYEQYF	TGTGCTAGCAGCCCTCCTTCGGACCTCGGGACAGGGCCCTACGAGCAGTACTTC
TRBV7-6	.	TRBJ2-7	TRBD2	CASSPRAGGYEQYF	TGTGCCAGCAGCCCGAGAGCGGGGGGCTACGAGCAGTACTTC
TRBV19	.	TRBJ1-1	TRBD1	CASTGRGQGGTEAFF	TGTGCCAGTACGGGTCGGGGACAGGGGGGAACTGAAGCTTTCTTT
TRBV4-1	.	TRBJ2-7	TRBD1	CASSPGGHPYEQYF	TGCGCCAGCAGCCCAGGGGGCCACCCCTACGAGCAGTACTTC
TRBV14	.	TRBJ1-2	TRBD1	CASSSQGVNGYTF	TGTGCCAGCAGCTCTCAGGGGGTCAATGGCTACACCTTC
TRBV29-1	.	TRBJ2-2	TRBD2	CSVVAGSNTGELFF	TGCAGCGTGGTAGCGGGGTCGAACACCGGGGAGCTGTTTTTT
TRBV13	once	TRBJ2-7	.	CASSLDSQGYEQYF	TGTGCCAGCAGCTTAGACTCACAGGGCTACGAGCAGTACTTC